These T cell receptor beta chains were read from a single sample in a study of T cell responses to AZD1222 COVID-19 vaccine. Clones were sequenced by immunoSEQ multiplex PCR, and TCRdb holds only the in-frame ones, with some missing. The profile shows about 120,000 clones, 88% of them singletons. The input for sequencing was peripheral blood, taken on day 0 of AZD1222 vaccination. These receptors were taken from an adult in good health. Each CDR3 is given with its conserved first and last residue. Fields, in order: J gene, V gene, D gene, clone size, CDR3 DNA, CDR3 protein. A D gene is named only where the DNA matches it firmly. The size field is filled for only some rows; it gives once, few, many or a size class.

TRBJ2-7	TRBV7-6	-	-	TGTGCCAGCAGCAAGGGGACCCAAGCTTACGAGCAGTACTTC	CASSKGTQAYEQYF
TRBJ2-7	TRBV4-1	-	few	TGCGCCAGCAGCCAAGGGGCAGCCCAAACCTACGAGCAGTACTTC	CASSQGAAQTYEQYF
TRBJ1-5	TRBV20-1	-	-	TGCAGTGCTAGTCCGGGTAGCAATCAGCCCCAGCATTTT	CSASPGSNQPQHF
TRBJ1-2	TRBV10-3	-	-	TGTGCCACCTCAGGGGAGGGTAACTATGGCTACACCTTC	CATSGEGNYGYTF
TRBJ1-5	TRBV6-5	-	-	TGTGCCAGCTGGGACGGGATTCAGCCCCAGCATTTT	CASWDGIQPQHF
TRBJ1-1	TRBV3-1/TRBV3-2	-	-	TGTGCCAGCAGCCGGGTGAACACTGAAGCTTTCTTT	CASSRVNTEAFF
TRBJ2-2	TRBV15	TRBD1	once	TGTGCCACCAGCAGAGATCAGGCAGGGGGCTCCACCGGGGAGCTGTTTTTT	CATSRDQAGGSTGELFF
TRBJ1-4	TRBV10-3	-	-	TGTGCCATCAGTGAGTCTTGGTCGCGGAATAATGAAAAACTGTTTTTT	CAISESWSRNNEKLFF
TRBJ1-1	TRBV7-6	-	-	TGTGCCAGCAGCTTAGGGGTAGGAATGAACACTGAAGCTTTCTTT	CASSLGVGMNTEAFF
TRBJ2-3	TRBV28	-	-	TGTGCCAGCAGATCCTACCGGGGCCGGGGCACAGATACGCAGTATTTT	CASRSYRGRGTDTQYF
TRBJ2-7	TRBV15	-	-	TGTGCCACCAGCAGGTTCCGCGAGGAGTACGAGCAGTACTTC	CATSRFREEYEQYF
TRBJ1-5	TRBV19	-	-	TGTGCCAGTAGTATAGAAGGGAAACAGGCCGGTAGCAATCAGCCCCAGCATTTT	CASSIEGKQAGSNQPQHF
TRBJ1-6	TRBV5-1	TRBD1	-	TGCGCCAGCAGCCCCCAGACAGGGCAAAGCTCCTATAATTCACCCCTCCACTTT	CASSPQTGQSSYNSPLHF
TRBJ2-5	TRBV7-9	TRBD1	-	TGTGCCAGCAGCTATGACAGGGCGAGGGAGACCCAGTACTTC	CASSYDRARETQYF
TRBJ1-6	TRBV6-5	TRBD1	-	TGTGCCAGCACTTCGACAGGGCGTAATTCACCCCTCCACTTT	CASTSTGRNSPLHF
TRBJ1-1	TRBV18	-	once	TGTGCCAGCTCACCGTCGCAAACCACCCAAGAAGCTTTCTTT	CASSPSQTTQEAFF
TRBJ2-2	TRBV10-2	TRBD2	many	TGCGCCAGCAAAGGACTAGCGAACACCGGGGAGCTGTTTTTT	CASKGLANTGELFF
TRBJ1-5	TRBV3-1/TRBV3-2	TRBD1	many	TGTGCCAGCAGCCATGGGACAGGGGGCGATCAGCCCCAGCATTTT	CASSHGTGGDQPQHF
TRBJ1-2	TRBV18	-	-	TGTGCCAGCTCACCTGCGAGGACCGACTATGGCTACACCTTC	CASSPARTDYGYTF
TRBJ2-1	TRBV6-2/TRBV6-3	TRBD2	-	TGTGCCAGCAGTTGGGCTAGCGGGGGGGCCGTAGACAATGAGCAGTTCTTC	CASSWASGGAVDNEQFF
TRBJ1-1	TRBV5-6	-	-	TGTGCCAGCAGCCGGGGGATGAACACTGAAGCTTTCTTT	CASSRGMNTEAFF
TRBJ1-4	TRBV2	-	-	TGTGCCAGCAGTGTATACAAACTTCCAACTAATGAAAAACTGTTTTTT	CASSVYKLPTNEKLFF
TRBJ2-1	TRBV29-1	-	-	-	CSVVAGGIQVRFF
TRBJ1-2	TRBV4-1	TRBD1	-	TGCGCCAGCAGCCAAGATATACAGGGGAACTATGGCTACACCTTC	CASSQDIQGNYGYTF
TRBJ1-2	TRBV5-6	-	-	TGTGCCAGCAGCTTTCAGGGGCACGATAACTATGGCTACACCTTC	CASSFQGHDNYGYTF
TRBJ2-7	TRBV18	TRBD2	once	TGTGCCAGCTCCCCTACTAGCGGGAGACCCGAGCAGTACTTC	CASSPTSGRPEQYF
TRBJ1-4	TRBV28	-	-	TGTGCCAGCAGCCTGAATGAAAAACTGTTTTTT	CASSLNEKLFF
TRBJ1-5	TRBV6-6	TRBD1	-	TGTGCCAGCATCCTAACCGGGACAGGGGGACAGCCCCAGCATTTT	CASILTGTGGQPQHF
TRBJ2-3	TRBV11-2	-	-	TGTGCCAGCAGCACCAGCACAGATACGCAGTATTTT	CASSTSTDTQYF
TRBJ1-5	TRBV7-2	TRBD1	-	TGTGCCAGCAGCTTAGCGGGACAGGGGAACAATCAGCCCCAGCATTTT	CASSLAGQGNNQPQHF
TRBJ2-7	TRBV29-1	TRBD1	-	TGCAGCGTTGAGACAGGGGATACCTACGAGCAGTACTTC	CSVETGDTYEQYF
TRBJ1-1	TRBV5-1	-	-	TGCGCCAGCAGCTTGTTCACGAACACTGAAGCTTTCTTT	CASSLFTNTEAFF
TRBJ2-3	TRBV29-1	TRBD1	-	TGCAGCGTGGACAGGGGCACAGATACGCAGTATTTT	CSVDRGTDTQYF
TRBJ1-1	TRBV5-1	-	-	TGCGCCAGCAGCTCCACAGCGAACACTGAAGCTTTCTTT	CASSSTANTEAFF
TRBJ2-6	TRBV3-1/TRBV3-2	-	-	TGTGCCAGCAGTCAGAGGGGTGCAGGGGCCAACGTCCTGACTTTC	CASSQRGAGANVLTF
TRBJ2-7	TRBV5-1	TRBD1	-	TGCGCCAGCAGCTGGGACGGGACAGGGAATTCCTACGAGCAGTACTTC	CASSWDGTGNSYEQYF
TRBJ1-4	TRBV19	-	-	TGTGCCAGTAGTGCTCCAGGGATGCGTGAAAAACTGTTTTTT	CASSAPGMREKLFF
TRBJ1-6	TRBV6-5	TRBD1	-	TGTGCCAGTACCCGGGACAGGGGGTTATCAACCCTCCACTTT	CASTRDRGLSTLHF
TRBJ2-3	TRBV19	TRBD2	-	TGTGCCAGTAGGACTAGCCAAAGGGGAGATACGCAGTATTTT	CASRTSQRGDTQYF
TRBJ1-2	TRBV7-2	-	-	TGTGCCAGCAGCTTAGTATCCGGGACGGTGACTTATGGCTACACCTTC	CASSLVSGTVTYGYTF
TRBJ1-3	TRBV18	-	-	TGTGCCAGCTCACCCAGTAGCGCGGACAGAGGCACCATATATTTT	CASSPSSADRGTIYF
TRBJ2-1	TRBV6-5	-	-	TGTGCCAGCAGACGTCGAGTAGTCGCTAATGAGCAGTTCTTC	CASRRRVVANEQFF
TRBJ2-1	TRBV5-1	TRBD2	-	TGCGCCAGCAGCTTGGGACAGGGCACTAGCGGGAGCGATGAGCAGTTCTTC	CASSLGQGTSGSDEQFF
TRBJ1-2	TRBV10-1	-	-	TGCGCCCCAGACGCGGGGGCCGGCTATGGCTACACCTTC	CAPDAGAGYGYTF
TRBJ2-7	TRBV2	-	-	TGTGCCAGCAGTGATGCTAGGGCACGGCACTACGAGCAGTACTTC	CASSDARARHYEQYF
TRBJ1-1	TRBV13	TRBD1	-	TGTGCCAGCAGCTTGACAGGGGTGGGGAACACTGAAGCTTTCTTT	CASSLTGVGNTEAFF
TRBJ2-7	TRBV6-6	-	-	TGTGCCAGCAGTTACGGCGGCAGTACTGAGGTAGAGCAGTACTTC	CASSYGGSTEVEQYF
TRBJ2-2	TRBV7-9	TRBD2	-	TGTGCCAGCAGACCACCACTAGCGGGGGGGCTGTACACCGGGGAGCTGTTTTTT	CASRPPLAGGLYTGELFF
TRBJ1-5	TRBV27	TRBD1	few	TGTGCCAGCGGATGGACAGGGAATAGCAATCAGCCCCAGCATTTT	CASGWTGNSNQPQHF
TRBJ1-4	TRBV6-1	-	few	TGTGCCAGCAGTGGAATTAGGGGGGTTGCAACTAATGAAAAACTGTTTTTT	CASSGIRGVATNEKLFF
TRBJ2-1	TRBV10-1	-	-	TGCGCCAGCAGTGAGGAGGGGAACGTGCAGTTCTTC	CASSEEGNVQFF
TRBJ2-5	TRBV7-6	TRBD1	-	TGTGCCAGCAGCCTAACGGGACAGGGGCAGACCCAGTACTTC	CASSLTGQGQTQYF
TRBJ1-1	TRBV29-1	TRBD1	-	TGCAGCGTCCTGGACAGGGGGGACACTGAAGCTTTCTTT	CSVLDRGDTEAFF
TRBJ1-1	TRBV29-1	-	-	TGCAGCGGAGTTAGGGCGAGGGACACTGAAGCTTTCTTT	CSGVRARDTEAFF
TRBJ1-1	TRBV7-3	-	-	TGTGCCAGCAGCCAGCAGAGGGACACTGAAGCTTTCTTT	CASSQQRDTEAFF
TRBJ2-1	TRBV7-9	-	-	TGTGCCAGCAGCCCGCCCGGAGGATACAATGAGCAGTTCTTC	CASSPPGGYNEQFF